The T cell receptor beta chain described here comes from a study of blood T cell repertoires in COVID-19. Overall study context: Samples taken during acute and convalescent COVID-19 were collected in the United States, Italy and Spain.

The CDR3 totals 11 residues. With 5 bases removed from V and 10 bases from J, the gap between germline ends came to 9 bases. Germline V gene sequence: CDR1 SGHVS, CDR2 FQNEAQ. Under the authors' procedure: The assay estimated nucleated cells by amplifying reference gene primers. Sequencing was performed with immunoSEQ multiplex PCR; in TCRdb, only in-frame clones are kept and a portion is missing. D and trimming come from the DNA, and the V and J calls and clone size come from that table. The data contain around 120,000 clones, around 90% of them singletons. What was sequenced was peripheral blood. This chain connects TRBV7-8 to TRBJ2-1; D call uncertain. This TCR derives from an older woman with COVID-19, enrolled during active disease. The DNA of the CDR3 is TGTGCCAGCAGCCCCCAGGTCGAGCAGTTCTTC. Protein product: CASSPQVEQFF.